This T cell receptor (beta chain) stems from a study of blood T cell repertoires in COVID-19. In the study overall: Acute and convalescent COVID-19 samples came from the United States, Italy and Spain. Sample material is recorded as cDNA or gDNA derived from T cells, B-cell-depleted T cells, or PBMCs.

Per the original methods: Nucleated cell counts were estimated from reference gene primer amplification. Sequenced by immunoSEQ multiplex PCR; TCRdb stores in-frame clones only, minus some. V and J calls and clone size are given by that table; D and trimming were obtained from the DNA. The table shows about 150,000 clones, with about 85% occurring only once. CDR1 and CDR2 (germline): MNHEY, SVGAGI. Trimming removed 6 bases from V and 4 bases from J; junction bases left unmatched: 5. The CDR3 is 14 amino acids. As to this clone: Other DNA sequences in the same sample also yield this CDR3.

The receptor was isolated from a human donor in a cohort sampled during active COVID-19. Input material: peripheral blood. This chain connects TRBV6-5 to TRBJ2-3; 9 bases map to TRBD2. The DNA for the CDR3 is TGTGCCAGCAGAGCGCGGGGGGGCGCAGATACGCAGTATTTT. Protein sequence: CASRARGGADTQYF.